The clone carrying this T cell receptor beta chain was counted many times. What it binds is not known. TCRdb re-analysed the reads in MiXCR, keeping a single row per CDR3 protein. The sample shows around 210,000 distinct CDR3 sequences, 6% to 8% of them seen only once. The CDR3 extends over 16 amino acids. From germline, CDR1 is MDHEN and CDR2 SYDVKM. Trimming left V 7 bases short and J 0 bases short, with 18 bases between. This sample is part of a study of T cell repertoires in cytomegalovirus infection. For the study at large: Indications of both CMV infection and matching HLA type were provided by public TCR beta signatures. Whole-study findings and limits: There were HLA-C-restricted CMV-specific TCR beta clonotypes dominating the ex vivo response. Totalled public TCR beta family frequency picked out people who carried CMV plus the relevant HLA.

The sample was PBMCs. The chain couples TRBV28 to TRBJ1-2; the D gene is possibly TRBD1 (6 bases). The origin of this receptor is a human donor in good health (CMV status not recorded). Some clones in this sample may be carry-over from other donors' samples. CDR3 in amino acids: CASITPGGATNYGYTF. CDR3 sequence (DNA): TGTGCCAGCATAACCCCTGGGGGCGCTACTAACTATGGCTACACCTTC.